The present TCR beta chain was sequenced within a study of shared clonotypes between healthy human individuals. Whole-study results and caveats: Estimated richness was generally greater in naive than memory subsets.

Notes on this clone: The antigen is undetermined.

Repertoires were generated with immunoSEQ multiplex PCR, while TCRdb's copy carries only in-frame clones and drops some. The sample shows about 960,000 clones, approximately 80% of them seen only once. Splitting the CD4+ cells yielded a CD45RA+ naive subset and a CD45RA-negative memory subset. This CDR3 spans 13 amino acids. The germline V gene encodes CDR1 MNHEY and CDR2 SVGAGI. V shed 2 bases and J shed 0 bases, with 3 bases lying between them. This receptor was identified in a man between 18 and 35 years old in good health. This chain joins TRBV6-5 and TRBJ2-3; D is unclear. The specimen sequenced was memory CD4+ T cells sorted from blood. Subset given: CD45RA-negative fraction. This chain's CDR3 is CASSYASTDTQYF. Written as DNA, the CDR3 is TGTGCCAGCAGTTACGCTAGCACAGATACGCAGTATTTT.